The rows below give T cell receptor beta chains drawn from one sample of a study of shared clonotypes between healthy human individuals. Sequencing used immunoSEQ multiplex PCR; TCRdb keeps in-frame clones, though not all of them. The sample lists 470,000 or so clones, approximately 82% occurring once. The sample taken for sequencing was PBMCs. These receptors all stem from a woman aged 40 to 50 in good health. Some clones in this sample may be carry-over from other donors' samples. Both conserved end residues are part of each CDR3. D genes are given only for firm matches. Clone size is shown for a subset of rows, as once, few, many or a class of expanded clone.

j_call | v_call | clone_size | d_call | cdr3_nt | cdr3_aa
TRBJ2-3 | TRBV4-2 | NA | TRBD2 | TGTGCCAGCAGCCCGACTAGCGGGAGGGCCTCAGATACGCAGTATTTT | CASSPTSGRASDTQYF
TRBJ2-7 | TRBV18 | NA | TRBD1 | TGTGCCAGCTCACTAGGACAGGGGGCGGTCGACGAGCAGTACTTC | CASSLGQGAVDEQYF
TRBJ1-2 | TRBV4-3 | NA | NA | TGCGCCAGCAGCCAAGATTCAGCGAACTATGGCTACACCTTC | CASSQDSANYGYTF
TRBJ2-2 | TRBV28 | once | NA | TGTGCCAGCAGTCCCCGCAGGGCCACCAACACCGGGGAGCTGTTTTTT | CASSPRRATNTGELFF
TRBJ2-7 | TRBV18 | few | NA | TGTGCCAGCTCACCAGAGGGTGGGCGCCTGTACGAGCAGTACTTC | CASSPEGGRLYEQYF
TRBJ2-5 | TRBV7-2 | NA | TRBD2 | TGTGCCAGCAGCTTAGGGGTGCTAGCGGGAGCGGGTGAGACCCAGTACTTC | CASSLGVLAGAGETQYF
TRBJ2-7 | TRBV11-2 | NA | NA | TGTGCCAGCAGCTCTAGCTGGGGCACCTACGAGCAGTACTTC | CASSSSWGTYEQYF
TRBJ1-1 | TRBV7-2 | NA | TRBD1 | TGTGCCAGCAGCGGAAGGACAGGGGAGAACACTGAAGCTTTCTTT | CASSGRTGENTEAFF
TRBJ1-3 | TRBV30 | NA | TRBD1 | TGTGCCTGGAGTCCCAGGGGGCGAAGAGGAAACACCATATATTTT | CAWSPRGRRGNTIYF
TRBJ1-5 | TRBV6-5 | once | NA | TGTGCCAGCAGCTTCGGAAATCAGCCCCAGCATTTT | CASSFGNQPQHF
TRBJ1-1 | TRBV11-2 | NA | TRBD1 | TGTGCCAGCAGCCGGACCGGGACAGGGGGTACGGGCACTGAAGCTTTCTTT | CASSRTGTGGTGTEAFF
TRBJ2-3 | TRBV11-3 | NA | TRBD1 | TGTGCCAGCAGCTTACCCTGGGACAGGGTGTATTTGGGCACAGATACGCAGTATTTT | CASSLPWDRVYLGTDTQYF
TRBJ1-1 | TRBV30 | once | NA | TGTGCCTGGAACGCGGCTGCCGGGACTGAAGCTTTCTTT | CAWNAAAGTEAFF
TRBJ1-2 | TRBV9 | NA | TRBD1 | TGTGCCAGCAGCGCCCAGACGGGACAGTACGGACGATACACCTTC | CASSAQTGQYGRYTF
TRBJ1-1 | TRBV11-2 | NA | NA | TGTGCCAGCAGCTTAGTTGGGGGAGACGGCACTGAAGCTTTCTTT | CASSLVGGDGTEAFF
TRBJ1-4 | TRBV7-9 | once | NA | TGTGCCAGCAGCCCCCCTAGGGGCACTAATGAAAAACTGTTTTTT | CASSPPRGTNEKLFF
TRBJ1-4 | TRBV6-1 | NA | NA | TGTGCCAGCAGTGAAGCGAGGCAGTTGTTAGAAAAACTGTTTTTT | CASSEARQLLEKLFF
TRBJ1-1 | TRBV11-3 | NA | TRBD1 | TGTGCCAGCAGCTTGGCCTGGACAGGGCGGGGGGCTGAAGCTTTCTTT | CASSLAWTGRGAEAFF
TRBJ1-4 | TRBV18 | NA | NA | TGTGCCAGCTCACCATCGGGGGGCGGCGGAGAAAAACTGTTTTTT | CASSPSGGGGEKLFF
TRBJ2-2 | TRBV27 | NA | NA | TGTGCCAGCAGTGCCTACAGGGTTGGAACCGGGGAGCTGTTTTTT | CASSAYRVGTGELFF
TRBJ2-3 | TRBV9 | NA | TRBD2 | TGTGCCAGCAGCGTATCCTCTACTTCCGGGACTAACTTT | CASSVSSTSGTNF
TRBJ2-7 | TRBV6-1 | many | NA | TGTGCCAGCATCTCTGAGGGAGGGGGCGAGCAGTACTTC | CASISEGGGEQYF
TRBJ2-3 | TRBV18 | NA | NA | TGTGCCAGCTCACCAGGGGGCAGGGGCTCGGGCACAGATACGCAGTATTTT | CASSPGGRGSGTDTQYF
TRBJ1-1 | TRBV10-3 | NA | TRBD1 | TGTGCCATCAGTGACAGGGGGGACACTGAAGCTTTCTTT | CAISDRGDTEAFF
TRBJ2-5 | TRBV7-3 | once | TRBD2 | TGTGCCAGCAGCCACGGCGGCGGGAGGGCCCAAGAGACCCAGTACTTC | CASSHGGGRAQETQYF
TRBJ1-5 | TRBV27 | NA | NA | TGTGCCAGCAGTGACCTGAGTTTACGTCAGCCCCAGCATTTT | CASSDLSLRQPQHF
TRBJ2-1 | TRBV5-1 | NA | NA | TGCGCCAGCAGCTTCCAGAGGACTCGAGACAATGAGCAGTTCTTC | CASSFQRTRDNEQFF
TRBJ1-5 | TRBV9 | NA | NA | TGTGCCAGCAGCGCCAGAGGCGGGGACTACCAGCCCCAGCATTTT | CASSARGGDYQPQHF
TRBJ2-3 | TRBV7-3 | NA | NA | TGTGCCAGCAGCCGGGACCGGGCGGATACGCAGTATTTT | CASSRDRADTQYF
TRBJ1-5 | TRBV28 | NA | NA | TGTGCCAGCAGGCCCACGGGACATAGCAATCAGCCCCAGCATTTT | CASRPTGHSNQPQHF
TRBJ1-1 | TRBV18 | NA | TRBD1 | TGTGCCAGCTCACAGGGTAGCAGGGGGCTTAACACTGAAGCTTTCTTT | CASSQGSRGLNTEAFF
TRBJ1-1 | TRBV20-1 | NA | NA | TGCAGTGCTACTACGGCAGAAGCTTTCTTT | CSATTAEAFF
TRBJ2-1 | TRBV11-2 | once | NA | TGTGCCAGCAGCTTAATGAGGGTTAATGAGCAGTTCTTC | CASSLMRVNEQFF
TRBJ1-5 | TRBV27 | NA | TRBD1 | TGTGCCAGCAGTTTACGTGTGGCAGGGGGCCTCAATCAGCCCCAGCATTTT | CASSLRVAGGLNQPQHF
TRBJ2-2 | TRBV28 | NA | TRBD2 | TGTGCCAGCAGACCTAGCGGGGCTACGAACACCGGGGAGCTGTTTTTT | CASRPSGATNTGELFF
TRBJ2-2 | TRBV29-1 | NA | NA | TGCAGCGTTGCGAGGGAGGTCACCGGGGAGCTGTTTTTT | CSVAREVTGELFF
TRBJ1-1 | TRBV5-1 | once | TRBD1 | TGCGCCAGCAGTTATCGGACAGGCGAGAACACTGAAGCTTTCTTT | CASSYRTGENTEAFF
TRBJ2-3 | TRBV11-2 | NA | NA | TGTGCCAGCAGCTTTAATAGGGTTGGCACAGATACGCAGTATTTT | CASSFNRVGTDTQYF
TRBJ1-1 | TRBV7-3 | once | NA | TGTGCCAGCAGCCGACGAGCTGACACTGAAGCTTTCTTT | CASSRRADTEAFF
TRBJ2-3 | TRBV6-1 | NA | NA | TGTGCCAGCAGTGCCCAGGCCCTGTACCCCACAGATACGCAGTATTTT | CASSAQALYPTDTQYF
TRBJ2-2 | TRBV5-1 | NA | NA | TGCGCCAGCAGCTTGTCTACTAGAGGGGCAGGTGATACCGGGGAGCTGTTTTTT | CASSLSTRGAGDTGELFF
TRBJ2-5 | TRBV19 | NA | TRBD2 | TGTGCCAGTAGTGAGGCTAGCGGGACCCAAGAGACCCAGTACTTC | CASSEASGTQETQYF
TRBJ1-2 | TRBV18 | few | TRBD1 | TGTGCCAGCTCGGCTAACAGGGGCGGCGAAAACTATGGCTACACCTTC | CASSANRGGENYGYTF
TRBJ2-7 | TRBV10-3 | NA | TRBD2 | TGTGCCACCCTAGCGGTGAGTCCCTACGAGCAGTACTTC | CATLAVSPYEQYF
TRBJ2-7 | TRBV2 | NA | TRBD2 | TGTGCCAGCAGTAAGCGGGAGATCTACGAGCAGTACTTC | CASSKREIYEQYF
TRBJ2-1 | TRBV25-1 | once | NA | TGTGCCAGCAGTGCCGGGGGCTACAATGAGCAGTTCTTC | CASSAGGYNEQFF
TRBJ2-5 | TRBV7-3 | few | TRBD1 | TGTGCCAGCAGCTTGGGGTCGGGGACAGGGCAACAAGAGACCCAGTACTTC | CASSLGSGTGQQETQYF
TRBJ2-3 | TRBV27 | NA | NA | TGTGCCAGCAGTTTATCGAGACGGAGCACAGATACGCAGTATTTT | CASSLSRRSTDTQYF
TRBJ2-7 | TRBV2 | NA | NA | TGTGCCAGCAGTGATCGGGCCCAAAGGGCTGACGAGCAGTACTTC | CASSDRAQRADEQYF
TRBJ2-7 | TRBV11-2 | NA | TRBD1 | TGTGCCAGCAGCTTAGATTGGGGACAGGGATCCGAGCAGTACTTC | CASSLDWGQGSEQYF
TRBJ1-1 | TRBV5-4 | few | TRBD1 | TGTGCCAGCAGCCTAGGGACAGGGCAAGAAGCTTTCTTT | CASSLGTGQEAFF
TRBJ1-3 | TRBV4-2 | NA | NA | TGTGCCAGCAGCCAGGAGGGGTACTCTGGAAACACCATATATTTT | CASSQEGYSGNTIYF
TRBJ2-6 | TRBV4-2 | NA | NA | TGTGCCAGCAGTGAATTGGACTTCTCTGGGGCCAACGTCCTGACTTTC | CASSELDFSGANVLTF
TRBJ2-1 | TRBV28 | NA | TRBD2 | TGTGCCAGCAGTTTCACCCGAGCGGGGACCTACAATGAGCAGTTCTTC | CASSFTRAGTYNEQFF
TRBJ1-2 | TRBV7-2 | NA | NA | TGTGCCAGCAGCAGAGGACGAGACTATGGCTACACCTTC | CASSRGRDYGYTF
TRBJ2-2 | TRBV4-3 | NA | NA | TGCGCCAGCAGCCAAATGAAGGGGATCTCCGGGGAGCTGTTTTTT | CASSQMKGISGELFF
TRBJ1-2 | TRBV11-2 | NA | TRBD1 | TGTGCCAGCAGCCCGGGACAGGGGCATATAAACTATGGCTACACCTTC | CASSPGQGHINYGYTF
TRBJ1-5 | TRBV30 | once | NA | TGTGCCTACAGACGGTGGGGGCAGCCCCAGCATTTT | CAYRRWGQPQHF
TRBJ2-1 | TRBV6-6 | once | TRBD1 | TGTGCCAGCAGTTACGGGACAGGGGGCGGGGGCGAGCAGTTCTTC | CASSYGTGGGGEQFF